This T cell receptor beta chain was sequenced for a study of Ad26.COV2.S vaccination and SARS-CoV-2 variants. Study-wide results and limits: Vaccine and placebo recipients had similar non-spike TCR breadth.

Germline V gene data show CDR1 as MNHEY and CDR2 as SVGEGT. V shed 4 bases and J 0 bases; nucleotides not matched to a gene: 9. The CDR3 spans 17 residues. Treatment denoted: some 20 received Ad26.COV2.S at low or high dose, single or two shots; several received placebo; per-sample allocation not given. After the first vaccine or placebo injection, samples were drawn on day 63. This clone came up once. Its target is not known. Sequencing used immunoSEQ multiplex PCR; TCRdb keeps in-frame clones, though not all of them. The sample contains 410,000 or so clones, around 92% of which appear only once. This clonotype originated in a person aged 18-65 years who received the Ad26.COV2.S COVID-19 vaccine or a placebo. The genes are TRBV6-2 or TRBV6-3 and TRBJ2-3, with TRBD2 matching over 8 bases. The specimen comprised peripheral blood, sampled in a trial of Ad26.COV2.S vaccine versus placebo. As DNA, the CDR3 is TGTGCCAGCAGTTCCTCGTTGACTAGCGCTAGCACAGATACGCAGTATTTT. This gives the protein CASSSSLTSASTDTQYF.